This T cell receptor (beta chain) was profiled in a study of T cells in Graves' hyperthyroidism and ophthalmopathy. Study outcomes and limitations: The blood repertoire included most of the expanded thyroid clonotypes above 0.001.

This clonotype was counted at least ten times. The antigen is undetermined. TCR beta CDR3 regions were amplified from RNA. The TCR CDR3 first-round RT-PCR relied on the HTBI primer set. MiXCR, applied by TCRdb to the multiplex PCR reads, yields one record per CDR3 protein. The table lists 550,000 to 600,000 distinct CDR3 sequences, 14% of them singletons, with roughly 7% in the top ten. The trim removed 4 bases at V and 6 bases at J, leaving 4 bases unmatched. The CDR3 runs to 13 residues. Germline CDR1 is SGHTA and CDR2 is FQGTGA. Sequenced material: blood. The TCR sequence derives from a woman aged 18-29 years with Graves' ophthalmopathy. The rearrangement joins TRBV7-3 to TRBJ2-7, with 9 bases fitting TRBD1. CDR3 residues: CASSSGQGTEQYF. CDR3 nucleotides: TGTGCCAGCAGCTCGGGACAGGGCACCGAGCAGTACTTC.